This TCR beta chain appears in the sequencing data of a study of T cell responses to AZD1222 COVID-19 vaccine. Background on the study: Pooling covered second doses at about 4 or about 12 weeks.

On this clone itself: Its antigen is as yet unknown.

CDR1 is KGHSH, CDR2 LQKENI, per germline. J was trimmed by 5 bases and V by 3 bases; bases with no gene match: 7. The CDR3 is 15 amino acids. Sequenced by immunoSEQ multiplex PCR; TCRdb stores in-frame clones only, minus some. The sample has 200,000 or so clones, around 93% seen once. General study points: Donors skewed white British and female; clonal diversity was possibly underestimated. With two AZD1222 doses given, Spike-specific TCR breadth and depth both rose.

The source of this sequence is an adult in good health. Sequences were derived from peripheral blood, sampled on day 0 of AZD1222 vaccination. V usage is TRBV18 and J usage is TRBJ1-3; TRBD1 matches at 7 bases. The CDR3 sequence: CASSPGTEGRNTIYF. CDR3 bases: TGTGCCAGCTCACCCGGGACAGAAGGACGAAACACCATATATTTT. Supplemented by reference TRBV18 and TRBJ1-3, the full variable domain reads NAGVMQNPRHLVRRRGQEARLRCSPMKGHSHVYWYRQLPEEGLKFMVYLQKENIIDESGMPKERFSAEFPKEGPSILRIQQVVRGDSAAYFCASSPGTEGRNTIYFGEGSWLTVV.